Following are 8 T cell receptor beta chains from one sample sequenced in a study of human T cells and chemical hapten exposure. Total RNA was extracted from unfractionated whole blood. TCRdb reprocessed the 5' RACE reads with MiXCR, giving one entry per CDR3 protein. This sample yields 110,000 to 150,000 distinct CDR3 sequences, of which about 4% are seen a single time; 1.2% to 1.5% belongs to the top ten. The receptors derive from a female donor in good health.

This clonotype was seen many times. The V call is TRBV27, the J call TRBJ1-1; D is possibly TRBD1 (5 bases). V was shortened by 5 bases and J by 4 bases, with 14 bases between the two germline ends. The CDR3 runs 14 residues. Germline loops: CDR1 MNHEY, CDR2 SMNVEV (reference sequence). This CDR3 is CASSPGHPGTEAFF. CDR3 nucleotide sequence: TGTGCCAGCAGTCCCGGACACCCCGGCACTGAAGCTTTCTTT.

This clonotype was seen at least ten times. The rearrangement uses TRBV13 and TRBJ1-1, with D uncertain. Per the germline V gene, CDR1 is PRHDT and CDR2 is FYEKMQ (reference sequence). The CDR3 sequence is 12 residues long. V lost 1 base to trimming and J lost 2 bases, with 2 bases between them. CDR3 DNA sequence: TGTGCCAGCAGCTTAGCTAACACTGAAGCTTTCTTT. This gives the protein CASSLANTEAFF.

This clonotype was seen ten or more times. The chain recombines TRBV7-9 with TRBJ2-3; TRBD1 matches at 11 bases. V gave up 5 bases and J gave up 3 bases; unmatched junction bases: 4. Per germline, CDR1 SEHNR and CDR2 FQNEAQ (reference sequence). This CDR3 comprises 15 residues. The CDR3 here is CASSPGTGGTDTQYF. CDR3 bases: TGTGCCAGCAGCCCGGGGACAGGGGGGACAGATACGCAGTATTTT.

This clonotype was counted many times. The CDR3 here is CAITEGDRPSLGTEAFF. The CDR3 DNA sequence: TGTGCCATCACCGAAGGGGACAGACCTTCCCTGGGCACTGAAGCTTTCTTT. V gene TRBV10-3 combines with J gene TRBJ1-1; 7 positions match TRBD1. The CDR3 runs to 17 residues. Looked up from germline, CDR1 is ENHRY and CDR2 is SYGVKD. V gave up 7 bases and J gave up 4 bases; unmatched junction bases: 18.

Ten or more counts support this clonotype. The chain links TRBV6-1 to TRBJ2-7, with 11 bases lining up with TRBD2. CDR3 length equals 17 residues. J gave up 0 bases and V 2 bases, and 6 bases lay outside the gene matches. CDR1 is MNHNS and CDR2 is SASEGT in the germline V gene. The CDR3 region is CASSEPSGGPTSYEQYF. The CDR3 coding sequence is TGTGCCAGCAGTGAACCTAGCGGGGGGCCAACCTCCTACGAGCAGTACTTC.

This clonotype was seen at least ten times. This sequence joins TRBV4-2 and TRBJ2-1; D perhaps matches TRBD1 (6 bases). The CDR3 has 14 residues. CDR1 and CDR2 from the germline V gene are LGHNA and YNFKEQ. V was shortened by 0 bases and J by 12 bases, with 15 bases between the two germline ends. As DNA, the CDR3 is TGTGCCAGCAGCCAAGAAGGGGGAACGGGACGGCAGTTCTTC. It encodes CASSQEGGTGRQFF.

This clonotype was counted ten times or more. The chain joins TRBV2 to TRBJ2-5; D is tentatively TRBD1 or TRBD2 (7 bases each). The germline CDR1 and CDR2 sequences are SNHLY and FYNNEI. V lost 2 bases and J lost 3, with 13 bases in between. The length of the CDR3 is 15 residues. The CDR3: CASSELTGREETQYF. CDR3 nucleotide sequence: TGTGCCAGCAGTGAATTGACAGGGAGGGAAGAGACCCAGTACTTC.

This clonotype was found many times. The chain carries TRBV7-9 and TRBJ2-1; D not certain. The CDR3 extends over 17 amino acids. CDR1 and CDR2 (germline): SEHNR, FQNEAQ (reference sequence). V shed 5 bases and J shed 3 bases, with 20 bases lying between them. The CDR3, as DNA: TGTGCCAGCAGCACCCCGAGGTCCCTAGTGATCTACAATGAGCAGTTCTTC. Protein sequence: CASSTPRSLVIYNEQFF.